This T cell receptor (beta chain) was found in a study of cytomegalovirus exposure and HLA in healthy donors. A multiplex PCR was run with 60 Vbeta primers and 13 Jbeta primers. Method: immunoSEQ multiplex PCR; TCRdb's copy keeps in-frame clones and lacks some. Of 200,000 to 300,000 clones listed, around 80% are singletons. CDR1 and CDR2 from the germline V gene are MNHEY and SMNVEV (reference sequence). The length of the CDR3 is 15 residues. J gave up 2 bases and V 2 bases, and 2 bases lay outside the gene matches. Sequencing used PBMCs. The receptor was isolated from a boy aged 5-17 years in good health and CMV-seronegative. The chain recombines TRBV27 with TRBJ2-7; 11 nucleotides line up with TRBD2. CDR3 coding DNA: TGTGCCAGCAGTTTAAAACTAGCGGGAGCCTACGAGCAGTACTTC. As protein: CASSLKLAGAYEQYF.